The present entry profiles one T cell receptor beta chain with its context. Produced via immunoSEQ multiplex PCR; TCRdb's table is partial and in-frame only. Of about 110,000 clones detected, about 80% appear once; the ten largest clones hold under 8.5%. The sample is drawn from a study of control samples from healthy donors and cancer patients. The CDR3 runs 16 residues. Germline CDR1 is SGHRS and CDR2 is YFSETQ. J lost 2 bases, V lost 0 bases, and 7 bases had no gene match. Material: blood. This receptor was obtained from a man between 18 and 35 years old in good health. The chain recombines TRBV5-1 with TRBJ2-7, with 8 bases lining up with TRBD1. The DNA of the CDR3 is TGCGCCAGCAGCTTGGATACCGGGACAGGTGCCTACGAGCAGTACTTC. Its protein is CASSLDTGTGAYEQYF.